What follows are 31 T cell receptor beta chains derived from one specimen sequenced in a study of blood T cell repertoires in COVID-19. Profiling relied on immunoSEQ multiplex PCR, and the TCRdb table lists in-frame clones only, not all of them. This table holds around 56,000 clones, over 70% found once. The sequencing input was peripheral blood. Receptors originate from a woman in her 50s with active or convalescent COVID-19.

The J gene is TRBJ1-1, the V gene TRBV11-2, with D perhaps TRBD1 (5 bases). Looked up from germline, CDR1 is SGHAT and CDR2 is FQNNGV. Trimming took 0 bases from V and 7 from J, leaving 18 bases between them. The CDR3 spans 16 residues. The CDR3 nucleotides are TGTGCCAGCAGCTTAGATCAGTCGTGGGGGGAAGATGAAGCTTTCTTT. It yields the protein CASSLDQSWGEDEAFF.

The V call is TRBV27, the J call TRBJ1-2; TRBD1 is a possible D gene (6 bases). This CDR3 comprises 13 residues. The V and J ends lost 3 bases and 6 bases respectively, with 11 bases between them. The germline V gene encodes CDR1 MNHEY and CDR2 SMNVEV (reference sequence). CDR3 sequence: CASSFGRGDGYTF. The DNA for the CDR3 is TGTGCCAGCAGTTTTGGCAGGGGCGATGGCTACACCTTC.

The chain uses TRBV6-4 and TRBJ2-6, with D possibly TRBD1 on 5 matching bases. The V gene lost 6 bases and the J gene lost 0 bases, with 15 bases spanning the gap. There are 17 residues in the CDR3. Per the germline V gene, CDR1 is MRHNA and CDR2 is SNTAGT. The CDR3 nucleotides read TGTGCCAGCAGCGCAGACAGTGACAACTCTGGGGCCAACGTCCTGACTTTC. Protein product: CASSADSDNSGANVLTF.

This chain joins TRBV19 and TRBJ2-6, with D unresolved. This CDR3 is built from 16 residues. V was clipped by 6 bases and J by 8 bases, with 20 bases between them. CDR1 is LNHDA, CDR2 SQIVND, per germline (reference sequence). CDR3 loop: CASRSTAGALTNVLTF. The CDR3 DNA reads as TGTGCCAGTAGATCTACCGCAGGTGCCCTCACCAACGTCCTGACTTTC.

This chain links TRBV4-2 with TRBJ2-7; 7 nucleotides align to TRBD2. With V trimmed by 3 bases and J by 0 bases, 8 bases remained unmatched. The length of the CDR3 is 16 residues. CDR1 and CDR2 from the germline V gene are LGHNA and YNFKEQ. The CDR3 here is CASSQGGTLSSYEQYF. The CDR3 coding sequence is TGTGCCAGCAGCCAGGGGGGGACTTTGAGCTCCTACGAGCAGTACTTC.

The chain uses TRBV7-9 and TRBJ2-7, with 9 bases lining up with TRBD2. With 4 bases clipped from V and 3 bases from J, the junction kept 4 bases outside the gene matches. Germline values: CDR1 SEHNR, CDR2 FQNEAQ (reference sequence). The CDR3 consists of 14 residues. CDR3 in amino acids: CASSYGAGGYEQYF. The CDR3 coding sequence is TGTGCCAGCAGCTATGGAGCGGGGGGCTACGAGCAGTACTTC.

The rearrangement links TRBV5-1 to TRBJ2-5; D possibly corresponds to TRBD2 (6 bases). Germline V lookup: CDR1 SGHRS, CDR2 YFSETQ. V was clipped by 2 bases and J by 4 bases, with 6 bases between them. CDR3 length: 12 residues. The CDR3 here is CASSFSGETQYF. Here the CDR3 DNA reads TGCGCCAGCAGCTTTAGCGGAGAGACCCAGTACTTC.

This clone was seen ten or more times. This chain joins TRBV4-1 and TRBJ2-7; D possibly corresponds to TRBD1 (5 bases). This CDR3 comprises 15 residues. Trimming took off 0 bases at V and 2 bases at J, with 11 bases between the two ends. CDR1 is MGHRA and CDR2 is YSYEKL in the germline V gene. The CDR3 here is CASSQESQGTYEQYF. The CDR3 coding sequence is TGCGCCAGCAGCCAAGAATCGCAGGGAACCTACGAGCAGTACTTC.

V usage is TRBV7-2 and J usage is TRBJ1-2; D is possibly TRBD1 (6 bases). The CDR3 covers 13 residues. Trimming removed 5 bases at V and 8 bases at J, with 15 bases between. In germline, CDR1 is SGHTA, CDR2 FQGNSA. CDR3 sequence (DNA): TGTGCCAGCAGCCCTAGGGGGGGACGCGGCTACACCTTC. Its protein is CASSPRGGRGYTF. The full variable domain, with the rest looked up from reference TRBV7-2 and TRBJ1-2, is GAGVSQSPSNKVTEKGKDVELRCDPISGHTALYWYRQSLGQGLEFLIYFQGNSAPDKSGLPSDRFSAERTGGSVSTLTIQRTQQEDSAVYLCASSPRGGRGYTFGSGTRLTVV.

This rearrangement joins TRBV28 to TRBJ2-3; no definite D call. Germline V gene data show CDR1 as MDHEN and CDR2 as SYDVKM. This CDR3 has 12 residues. V was cut by 5 bases and J by 3 bases, with 6 bases left in between. The CDR3 protein is CASSQATDTQYF. Here the CDR3 DNA reads TGTGCCAGCAGTCAAGCGACAGATACGCAGTATTTT.

This clone was seen more than once but under ten times. V is TRBV27 and J is TRBJ2-2; D possibly corresponds to TRBD2 (6 bases). V was trimmed by 8 bases and J by 5 bases, leaving 18 bases between them. This CDR3 is built from 15 residues. The V gene's germline CDR1 is MNHEY and CDR2 SMNVEV (reference sequence). CDR3 loop: CASLSRAGGTGELFF. CDR3 coding DNA: TGTGCCAGCCTCAGCCGGGCCGGAGGGACCGGGGAGCTGTTTTTT.

The chain links TRBV28 to TRBJ1-5; D is ambiguous. V lost 6 bases and J 11 bases, leaving 14 bases between the germline ends. In germline, CDR1 is MDHEN, CDR2 SYDVKM. The CDR3 length is 12 residues. The CDR3: CASSWVGSTQHF. CDR3 bases: TGTGCCAGCAGCTGGGTGGGGAGTACCCAGCATTTT.

The chain couples TRBV30 to TRBJ1-5; 10 bases align to TRBD1. V was pared by 2 bases and J by 4 bases, with 8 bases of the junction left unmatched. The germline V gene encodes CDR1 GTSNPN and CDR2 SVGIG (reference sequence). The CDR3 runs 16 residues. CDR3 residues: CAWSHWGQGRNQPQHF. CDR3 DNA sequence: TGTGCCTGGAGTCATTGGGGACAGGGGCGAAATCAGCCCCAGCATTTT. Complete variable domain (other parts from reference TRBV30 and TRBJ1-5): SQTIHQWPATLVQPVGSPLSLECTVEGTSNPNLYWYRQAAGRGLQLLFYSVGIGQISSEVPQNLSASRPQDRQFILSSKKLLLSDSGFYLCAWSHWGQGRNQPQHFGDGTRLSIL.

The V call is TRBV30, the J call TRBJ2-2; D not certain. This CDR3 has 16 amino acids. The germline V and J ends were trimmed by 1 base and 5 bases, with 17 bases remaining between them. The germline CDR1 and CDR2 sequences are GTSNPN and SVGIG (reference sequence). The CDR3: CAWSALGSDGTGELFF. The CDR3 DNA follows: TGTGCCTGGAGTGCCCTCGGGTCCGACGGGACCGGGGAGCTGTTTTTT.

The chain carries TRBV27 and TRBJ2-7; TRBD2 matches at 8 bases. In germline, CDR1 is MNHEY, CDR2 SMNVEV (reference sequence). The CDR3 spans 16 residues. Trimming removed 6 bases from V and 3 bases from J; junction bases left unmatched: 13. The CDR3 nucleotides read TGTGCCAGCAGCTTCTCGACTAGCGAATCCCTCTACGAGCAGTACTTC. Translating gives CASSFSTSESLYEQYF.

The rearrangement joins TRBV2 to TRBJ2-2; 7 bases map to TRBD1. There are 16 residues in the CDR3. The V gene end was trimmed by 5 bases and the J gene end by 2 bases; junction bases not matched to a gene: 8. From germline, CDR1 is SNHLY and CDR2 FYNNEI. This chain's CDR3 is CASSSNRGANTGELFF. CDR3 nucleotide sequence: TGTGCCAGCAGTTCCAACAGGGGCGCAAACACCGGGGAGCTGTTTTTT.

In this sample, this clone turned up a few times. The chain has TRBV11-2 and TRBJ2-5; a possible D gene is TRBD1 (9 bases). CDR3 length: 17 residues. Germline CDR1 reads SGHAT; CDR2 reads FQNNGV. V was cut by 0 bases and J by 4 bases, with 18 bases left in between. Here the CDR3 reads CASSLDGGDRVGETQYF. The DNA of the CDR3 is TGTGCCAGCAGCTTAGACGGGGGGGACAGGGTAGGAGAGACCCAGTACTTC.

The CDR3 nucleotides are TGTGCCAGCAGCGACAGGGGCATTCAGCCCCAGCATTTT. Amino acids: CASSDRGIQPQHF. The V call is TRBV28, the J call TRBJ1-5, with TRBD1 matching 8 bases. Losses at the gene ends were 6 bases for V and 6 bases for J; bases not matched to a gene: 4. From germline, CDR1 is MDHEN and CDR2 SYDVKM. This CDR3 is built from 13 residues. Full variable domain (outside the CDR3, taken from reference TRBV28 and TRBJ1-5): DVKVTQSSRYLVKRTGEKVFLECVQDMDHENMFWYRQDPGLGLRLIYFSYDVKMKEKGDIPEGYSVSREKKERFSLILESASTNQTSMYLCASSDRGIQPQHFGDGTRLSIL.

This chain links TRBV6-6 with TRBJ2-1, with 8 bases matching TRBD2. CDR1 is MNHNY, CDR2 SVGAGI, per germline (reference sequence). The CDR3 length is 13 residues. Trimming at V came to 8 bases and at J to 9 bases, leaving 9 bases not matched to a gene. The CDR3 reads CASGKAGASEQFF. DNA for the CDR3: TGTGCCAGCGGAAAAGCGGGAGCTAGTGAGCAGTTCTTC.

V gene TRBV7-2 combines with J gene TRBJ2-7; 7 bases line up with TRBD1. Germline CDR1 and CDR2: SGHTA and FQGNSA. V lost 2 bases to trimming and J lost 2 bases; unmatched junction nucleotides: 3. CDR3 length equals 14 residues. The CDR3 here is CASSLMGQTYEQYF. DNA for the CDR3: TGTGCCAGCAGCTTAATGGGACAGACCTACGAGCAGTACTTC. Combining the CDR3 with reference TRBV7-2 and TRBJ2-7 gives the whole variable domain GAGVSQSPSNKVTEKGKDVELRCDPISGHTALYWYRQSLGQGLEFLIYFQGNSAPDKSGLPSDRFSAERTGGSVSTLTIQRTQQEDSAVYLCASSLMGQTYEQYFGPGTRLTVT.

This clone counts as medium-sized. The V gene is TRBV18, the J gene TRBJ2-1; D is possibly TRBD1 (5 bases). V lost 3 bases to trimming and J lost 0 bases, with 9 bases between them. This CDR3 comprises 15 residues. Per germline, CDR1 KGHSH and CDR2 LQKENI. This chain's CDR3 is CASSPTVSSYNEQFF. DNA for the CDR3: TGTGCCAGCTCACCGACAGTGAGCTCCTACAATGAGCAGTTCTTC.

The chain is built from TRBV24-1 and TRBJ1-1; TRBD1 matches 9 bases. Germline V CDR1 and CDR2: KGHDR, SFDVKD. This CDR3 region has 14 residues. V was clipped by 5 bases and J by 10 bases; unmatched bases: 10. CDR3 sequence reads: CATSGTGTGTGAFF. The CDR3 nucleotides read TGTGCCACCAGTGGTACCGGGACAGGGACGGGAGCTTTCTTT.

This clone has more than one count but fewer than ten. The chain joins TRBV5-6 to TRBJ2-5; tentative D call: TRBD2 (6 bases). Germline lookup yields CDR1 SGHDT and CDR2 YYEEEE. Trimming shortened V by 7 bases and J by 5 bases, and 6 bases separated the two germline ends. This CDR3 contains 10 residues. The CDR3 loop is CASGGETQYF. CDR3 coding DNA: TGTGCCAGCGGGGGGGAGACCCAGTACTTC.

The chain links TRBV19 to TRBJ2-7; TRBD1 agrees at 10 bases. V dropped 4 bases and J dropped 4; count of bases not matched to a gene: 4. CDR3 length: 14 amino acids. Germline-derived CDR1 and CDR2 are LNHDA and SQIVND (reference sequence). This CDR3 reads CASSTDRGPYEQYF. CDR3 sequence (DNA): TGTGCCAGTAGTACCGACAGGGGGCCGTACGAGCAGTACTTC.

This clone has only a few counts. The chain couples TRBV3-1 (or the pseudogene TRBV3-2) to TRBJ1-1; D remains unclear. Germline V gives CDR1 LGHDT, CDR2 YNNKEL (reference sequence). Trimming cost V 3 bases and J 4 bases, with 12 bases left between them. The CDR3 contains 14 residues. The DNA of the CDR3 is TGTGCCAGCAGCCAGAGAACTGGGAGCACTGAAGCTTTCTTT. As protein: CASSQRTGSTEAFF.

This clone was picked up one time. The rearrangement links TRBV7-9 to TRBJ1-4; 8 bases align to TRBD1. V lost 7 bases, J lost 4 bases, and 5 bases stayed unmatched. Germline V gene data show CDR1 as SEHNR and CDR2 as FQNEAQ (reference sequence). CDR3 length: 14 amino acids. The CDR3 nucleotides read TGTGCCAGCACCCTACAGGGGGGTAATGAAAAACTGTTTTTT. Encoded protein: CASTLQGGNEKLFF.

The genes are TRBV3-1 (or the pseudogene TRBV3-2) and TRBJ2-7; 7 bases align to TRBD1. Germline CDR1 reads LGHDT; CDR2 reads YNNKEL (reference sequence). The trim removed 4 bases at V and 4 bases at J, leaving 7 bases unmatched. The CDR3 is made up of 14 amino acids. For the CDR3, the DNA is TGTGCCAGCAGCCCCCCGGACAGGCCTTACGAGCAGTACTTC. It is translated as CASSPPDRPYEQYF.

The rearrangement joins TRBV12-1 to TRBJ2-7; whether TRBD2, the table's D call, matches the DNA was not checked. TRBV12-1 is listed as a pseudogene. This CDR3 has 18 amino acids. The CDR3 nucleotides are TGTGCCAGCAGCACGCTTCACGGGGGTGGGGGAGAGGTGGACGAGCAGTACTTC. Its protein is CASSTLHGGGGEVDEQYF.

This chain links TRBV3-1 (or the pseudogene TRBV3-2) with TRBJ2-7, with a tentative D call TRBD2 (6 bases). This CDR3 comprises 12 residues. With 3 bases removed from V and 5 bases from J, the gap between germline ends came to 8 bases. The V gene's germline CDR1 is LGHDT and CDR2 YNNKEL (reference sequence). CDR3 sequence reads: CASSQEGHEQYF. CDR3 sequence (DNA): TGTGCCAGCAGCCAGGAGGGCCACGAGCAGTACTTC.

This rearrangement joins TRBV11-2 to TRBJ1-1; 9 bases fit TRBD1. The CDR3 is 12 amino acids. Germline trimming cut 4 bases from V and 11 bases from J; bases unmatched to any gene: 5. Germline V gives CDR1 SGHAT, CDR2 FQNNGV. In DNA form, the CDR3 reads TGTGCCAGCAGCTCACAGGGGGCAGAGGCTTTCTTT. This encodes CASSSQGAEAFF. Full variable domain (remainder filled in from reference TRBV11-2 and TRBJ1-1): EAGVAQSPRYKIIEKRQSVAFWCNPISGHATLYWYQQILGQGPKLLIQFQNNGVVDDSQLPKDRFSAERLKGVDSTLKIQPAKLEDSAVYLCASSSQGAEAFFGQGTRLTVV.

This clone appeared a few times. The V gene is TRBV4-1, the J gene TRBJ2-1; 15 positions agree with TRBD2. This CDR3 contains 19 residues. Germline trimming cut 4 bases from V and 6 bases from J; bases unmatched to any gene: 13. Germline V gives CDR1 MGHRA, CDR2 YSYEKL. The CDR3: CASSPTDRGLAGGRNEQFF. The CDR3 coding sequence is TGCGCCAGCAGCCCGACCGACAGGGGACTAGCGGGAGGTCGCAATGAGCAGTTCTTC.